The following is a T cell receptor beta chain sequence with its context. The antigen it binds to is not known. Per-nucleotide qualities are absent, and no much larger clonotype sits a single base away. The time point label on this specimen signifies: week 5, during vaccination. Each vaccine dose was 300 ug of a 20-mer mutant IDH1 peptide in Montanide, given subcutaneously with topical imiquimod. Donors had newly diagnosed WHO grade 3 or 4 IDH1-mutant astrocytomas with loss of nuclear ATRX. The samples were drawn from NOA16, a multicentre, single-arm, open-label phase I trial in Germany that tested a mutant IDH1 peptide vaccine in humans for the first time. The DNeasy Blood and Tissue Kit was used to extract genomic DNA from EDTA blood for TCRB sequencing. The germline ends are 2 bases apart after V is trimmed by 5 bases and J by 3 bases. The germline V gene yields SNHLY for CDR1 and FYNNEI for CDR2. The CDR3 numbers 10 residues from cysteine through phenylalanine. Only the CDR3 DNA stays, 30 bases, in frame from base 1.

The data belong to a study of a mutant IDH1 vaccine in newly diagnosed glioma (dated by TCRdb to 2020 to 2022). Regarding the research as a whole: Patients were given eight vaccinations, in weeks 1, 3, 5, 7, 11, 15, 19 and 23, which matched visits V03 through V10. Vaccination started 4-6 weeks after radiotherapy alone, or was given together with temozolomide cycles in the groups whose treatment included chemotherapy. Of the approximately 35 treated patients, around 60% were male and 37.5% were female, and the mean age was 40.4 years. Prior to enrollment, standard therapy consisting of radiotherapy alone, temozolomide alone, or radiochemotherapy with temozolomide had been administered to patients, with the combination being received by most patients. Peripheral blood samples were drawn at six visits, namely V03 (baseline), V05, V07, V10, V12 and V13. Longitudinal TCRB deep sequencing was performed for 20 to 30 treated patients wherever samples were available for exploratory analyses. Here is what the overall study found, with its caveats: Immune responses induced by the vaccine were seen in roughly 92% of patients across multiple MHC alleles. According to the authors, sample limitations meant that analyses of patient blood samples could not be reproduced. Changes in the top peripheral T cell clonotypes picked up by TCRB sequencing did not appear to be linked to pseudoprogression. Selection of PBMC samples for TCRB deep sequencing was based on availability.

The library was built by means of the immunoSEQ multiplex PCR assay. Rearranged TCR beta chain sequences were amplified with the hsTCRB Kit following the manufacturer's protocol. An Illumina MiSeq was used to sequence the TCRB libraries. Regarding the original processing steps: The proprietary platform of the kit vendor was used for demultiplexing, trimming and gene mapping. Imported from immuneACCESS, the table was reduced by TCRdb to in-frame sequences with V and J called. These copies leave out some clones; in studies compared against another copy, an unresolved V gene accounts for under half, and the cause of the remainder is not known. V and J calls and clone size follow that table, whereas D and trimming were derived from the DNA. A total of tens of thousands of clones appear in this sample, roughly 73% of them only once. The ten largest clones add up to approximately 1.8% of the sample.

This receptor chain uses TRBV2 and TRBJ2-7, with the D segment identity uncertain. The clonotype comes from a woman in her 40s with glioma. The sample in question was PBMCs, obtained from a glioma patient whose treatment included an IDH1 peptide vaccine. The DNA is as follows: TGTGCCAGCAGTAACTACGAGCAGTACTTC. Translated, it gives CASSNYEQYF.